This TCR beta chain was observed in a study of cytomegalovirus exposure and HLA in healthy donors. Overall study: One earlier analysis, a look at some 180 million T cells, found roughly 110 million unique TCR beta sequences. Notes on the study in general: In a later analysis, specific HLA alleles were associated with approximately 16,000 TCR beta sequences at a 0.05 false discovery rate. Researchers reported from a later analysis that most CMV-associated TCR beta chains appeared HLA-restricted.

On this clone: What it binds is unknown.

CDR3 size: 16 residues. J lost 5 bases, V lost 0 bases, and 7 bases had no gene match. Germline CDR1 is SGHRS and CDR2 is YFSETQ. The PCR contained 60 Vbeta and 13 Jbeta primers. Method: immunoSEQ multiplex PCR; TCRdb's copy keeps in-frame clones and lacks some. The sample includes about 300,000 clones, 86% of them seen just once. The receptor was derived from a man in his forties in good health and CMV-seropositive. V and J are TRBV5-1 and TRBJ2-4, with 8 nucleotides matching TRBD2. The source material was PBMCs. The CDR3: CASSLVGGAVENIQYF. For the CDR3, the DNA is TGCGCCAGCAGCTTGGTCGGGGGGGCTGTAGAAAACATTCAGTACTTC.